This T cell receptor (beta chain) is from a study of response to subunit inactivated influenza vaccine. As concerns this clonotype: What it recognizes is unknown.

Points from the study as a whole: It was suggested by the authors that few new T cells are recruited by each seasonal influenza vaccination.

TCRdb analysed the RT-PCR reads with MiXCR anew, one entry per CDR3 protein. This table has 500,000 to 600,000 distinct CDR3 sequences, 6% to 9% appearing once. This sample comprised PBMCs from blood, obtained roughly 24 months after vaccination. The sequence was obtained from a man aged 45-69 years who received an inactivated influenza vaccine.

CDR3 sequence: CAISGSSGSRYNEQFF. For the CDR3, the DNA is TGTGCCATCAGTGGGTCTAGCGGGAGTCGCTACAATGAGCAGTTCTTC. The gene calls are TRBV10-3 and TRBJ2-1; 10 positions agree with TRBD2. The CDR3 has 16 amino acids. Losses at the gene ends were 4 bases for V and 3 bases for J; bases not matched to a gene: 6. Germline CDR1 is ENHRY and CDR2 is SYGVKD.